This TCR beta chain was obtained from a study of CD8 T cells in Susac syndrome. Trimming pared 6 bases from V and 9 bases from J, leaving 21 bases between. The CDR3 extends over 14 amino acids. The V gene's germline CDR1 is DFQATT and CDR2 SNEGSKA (reference sequence). TCR beta from blood CD8+ and CD4+ T cells was sequenced. Healthy donors served as age- and sex-matched controls. Bulk CD8+ and CD4+ cells came from magnetic negative isolation; CD8+ TEMRA by FACS. Random-hexamer reverse transcription was applied to about 0.5 to 1 ug RNA. Using its own MiXCR run on the immunoSEQ multiplex PCR reads, TCRdb lists one record per CDR3 protein. The sample lists approximately 190,000 distinct CDR3 sequences; approximately 93% were seen once.

The source is a human donor in good health. The chain recombines TRBV20-1 with TRBJ2-1, with D hard to call. Sequenced input: CD4+ T cells from PBMCs. CDR3 DNA sequence: TGCAGTGCCCCACGGGTTAGCTCGGTCGGTGAGCAGTTCTTC. Translation: CSAPRVSSVGEQFF.